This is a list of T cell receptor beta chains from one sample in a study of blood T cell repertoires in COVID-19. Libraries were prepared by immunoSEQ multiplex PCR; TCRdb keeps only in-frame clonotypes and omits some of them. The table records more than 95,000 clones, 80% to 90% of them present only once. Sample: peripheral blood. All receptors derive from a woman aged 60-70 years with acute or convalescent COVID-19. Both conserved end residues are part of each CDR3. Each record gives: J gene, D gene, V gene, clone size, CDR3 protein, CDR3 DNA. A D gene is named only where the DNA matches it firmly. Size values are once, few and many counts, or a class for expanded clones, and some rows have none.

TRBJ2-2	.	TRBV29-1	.	CSVGRDSTGELFF	TGCAGCGTTGGAAGGGACTCCACCGGGGAGCTGTTTTTT
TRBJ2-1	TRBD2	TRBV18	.	CASSPGGLASNEQFF	TGTGCCAGCTCACCAGGGGGACTAGCCTCCAATGAGCAGTTCTTC
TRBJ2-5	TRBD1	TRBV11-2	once	CASSLDRGQGETQYF	TGTGCCAGCAGCTTAGACAGGGGGCAGGGGGAGACCCAGTACTTC
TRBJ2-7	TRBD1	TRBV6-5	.	CASSYSGTGNYEQYF	TGTGCCAGCAGTTACTCGGGGACAGGGAACTACGAGCAGTACTTC
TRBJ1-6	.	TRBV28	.	CASSPLGSPLHF	TGTGCCAGCAGCCCCCTGGGCTCACCCCTCCACTTT
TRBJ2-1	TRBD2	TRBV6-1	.	CASSGTPGLAGVGFYNEQFF	TGTGCCAGCAGTGGGACACCGGGACTAGCGGGAGTGGGGTTCTACAATGAGCAGTTCTTC
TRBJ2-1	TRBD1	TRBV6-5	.	CASRLGDRGTGEQFF	TGTGCCAGCAGGTTGGGGGACAGGGGTACCGGAGAGCAGTTCTTC
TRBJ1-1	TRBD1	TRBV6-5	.	CASSTGQGRTEAFF	TGTGCCAGCAGTACTGGACAGGGGAGAACTGAAGCTTTCTTT
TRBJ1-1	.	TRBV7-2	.	CASSLIVGRGNTEAFF	TGTGCCAGCAGCTTGATAGTGGGTAGAGGGAACACTGAAGCTTTCTTT
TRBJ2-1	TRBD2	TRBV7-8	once	CASSLVGGGSASYNEQFF	TGTGCCAGCAGCTTAGTAGGCGGCGGGAGCGCATCCTACAATGAGCAGTTCTTC
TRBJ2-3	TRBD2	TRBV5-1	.	CASSGGTSGDTQYF	TGCGCCAGCAGCGGGGGGACTAGCGGAGATACGCAGTATTTT
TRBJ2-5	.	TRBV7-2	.	CASSLFNGRVETQYF	TGTGCCAGCAGCCTTTTTAACGGGAGAGTAGAGACCCAGTACTTC
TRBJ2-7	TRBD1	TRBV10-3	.	CAISELGGEGTYEQYF	TGTGCCATCAGTGAGTTAGGGGGCGAGGGAACCTACGAGCAGTACTTC
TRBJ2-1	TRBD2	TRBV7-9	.	CASSPLAGGGEYNEQFF	TGTGCCAGCAGCCCTCTAGCGGGAGGAGGGGAGTACAATGAGCAGTTCTTC
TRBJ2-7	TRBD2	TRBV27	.	CASSATSALRYEQYF	TGTGCCAGCAGTGCGACTAGCGCCCTACGATACGAGCAGTACTTC
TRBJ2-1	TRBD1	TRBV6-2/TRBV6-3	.	CASSRQGFNEQFF	TGTGCCAGCAGTCGACAGGGGTTTAATGAGCAGTTCTTC
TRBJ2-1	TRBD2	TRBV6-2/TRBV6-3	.	CASSSGTSNGRFYNEQFF	TGTGCCAGCAGTTCCGGGACTAGCAATGGTAGATTCTACAATGAGCAGTTCTTC
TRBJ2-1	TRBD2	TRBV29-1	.	CSVAYTSSGFSYNEQFF	TGCAGCGTTGCGTATACGTCTAGCGGTTTTTCCTACAATGAGCAGTTCTTC
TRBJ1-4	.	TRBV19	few	CASSRTGFATNEKLFF	TGTGCCAGTAGTAGAACAGGGTTCGCAACTAATGAAAAACTGTTTTTT
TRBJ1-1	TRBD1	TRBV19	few	CASSGQVNTEAFF	TGTGCCAGTAGCGGACAGGTCAACACTGAAGCTTTCTTT
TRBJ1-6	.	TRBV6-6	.	CASSQQVLHNSPLHF	TGTGCCAGCAGTCAACAGGTTCTTCATAATTCACCCCTCCACTTT
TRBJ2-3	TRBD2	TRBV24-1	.	CATSEARLAGASTDTQYF	TGTGCCACCAGTGAAGCTCGACTAGCGGGGGCTAGCACAGATACGCAGTATTTT
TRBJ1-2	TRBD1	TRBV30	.	CAWSGPSRQGSSLYGYTF	TGTGCCTGGAGTGGTCCCTCGCGACAGGGATCGTCTCTCTATGGCTACACCTTC
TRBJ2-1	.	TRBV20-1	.	CSAPGINEQFF	TGCAGTGCCCCGGGGATCAATGAGCAGTTCTTC
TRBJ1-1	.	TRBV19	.	CASSIVGGTEAFF	TGTGCCAGTAGTATAGTTGGAGGAACTGAAGCTTTCTTT
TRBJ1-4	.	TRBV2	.	CASSEIRSNEKLFF	TGTGCCAGCAGTGAAATCAGGTCTAATGAAAAACTGTTTTTT
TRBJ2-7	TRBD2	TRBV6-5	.	CASSYTTSGSRQYF	TGTGCCAGCAGTTACACGACTAGCGGTTCGCGGCAGTACTTC
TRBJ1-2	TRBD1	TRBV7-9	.	CASSLAGAGQDYRYGYTF	TGTGCCAGCAGCTTAGCGGGGGCTGGACAGGATTACCGCTATGGCTACACCTTC
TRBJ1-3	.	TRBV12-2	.	CASRFVDRWTGNTIYF	TGTGCAAGTCGCTTTGTCGACAGGTGGACGGGAAACACCATATATTTT
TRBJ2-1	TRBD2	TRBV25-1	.	CASSIPGLAGGEQFF	TGTGCCAGCTCTATCCCGGGACTAGCGGGAGGAGAGCAGTTCTTC
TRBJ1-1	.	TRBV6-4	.	CASSDIDRPNTEAFF	TGTGCCAGCAGTGACATCGACAGGCCGAACACTGAAGCTTTCTTT
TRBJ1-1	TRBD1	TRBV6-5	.	CASSYSGTANTEAFF	TGTGCCAGCAGTTACTCCGGGACAGCAAACACTGAAGCTTTCTTT
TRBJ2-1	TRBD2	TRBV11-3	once	CASSTSGRNEQFF	TGTGCCAGCAGTACTAGCGGGAGGAATGAGCAGTTCTTC
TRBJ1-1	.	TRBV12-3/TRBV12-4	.	CASSDRREAFF	TGTGCCAGCAGTGACAGGCGTGAAGCTTTCTTT
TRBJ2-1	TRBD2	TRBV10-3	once	CAISESAGLDSRFF	TGTGCCATCAGTGAGTCCGCTGGACTAGATTCAAGGTTCTTC
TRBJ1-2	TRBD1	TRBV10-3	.	CAISGTGQAVDGYTF	TGTGCCATCAGTGGAACCGGACAGGCGGTCGATGGCTACACCTTC
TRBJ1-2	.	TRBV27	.	CASSPLALYGYTF	TGTGCCAGCAGCCCGCTGGCCCTCTATGGCTACACCTTC
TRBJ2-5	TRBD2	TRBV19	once	CASSFGTTRETQYF	TGTGCCAGTAGTTTCGGGACTACCCGCGAGACCCAGTACTTC
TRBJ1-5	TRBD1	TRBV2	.	CASDRGSDQPQHF	TGTGCCAGTGACAGGGGGTCGGATCAGCCCCAGCATTTT
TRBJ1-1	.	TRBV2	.	CASILARDKAFF	TGTGCCAGCATCTTAGCCCGGGACAAAGCTTTCTTT
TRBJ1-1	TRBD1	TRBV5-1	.	CASSHLDRASVPEAFF	TGCGCCAGCAGCCACCTGGACAGGGCGAGTGTCCCTGAAGCTTTCTTT
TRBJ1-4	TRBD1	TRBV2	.	CASSMTGGGTNEKLFF	TGTGCCAGCAGCATGACAGGGGGAGGAACTAATGAAAAACTGTTTTTT
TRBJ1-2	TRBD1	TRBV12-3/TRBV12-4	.	CASSGQGWGYTF	TGTGCCAGCAGTGGACAGGGTTGGGGCTACACCTTC
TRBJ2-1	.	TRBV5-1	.	CASSLAGVARSYNEQFF	TGCGCCAGCAGCTTGGCGGGGGTAGCCCGCTCCTACAATGAGCAGTTCTTC
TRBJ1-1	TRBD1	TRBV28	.	CASSFPGQGWAEAFF	TGTGCCAGCAGTTTCCCGGGACAGGGGTGGGCTGAAGCTTTCTTT
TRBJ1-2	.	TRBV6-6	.	CASSPTQGNGYTF	TGTGCCAGCAGTCCGACCCAGGGTAATGGCTACACCTTC
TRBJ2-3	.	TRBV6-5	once	CASSYRQFSSTDTQYF	TGTGCCAGCAGTTACCGACAATTCTCCAGCACAGATACGCAGTATTTT
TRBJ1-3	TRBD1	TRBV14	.	CASSQDTGATGNTIYF	TGTGCCAGCAGCCAAGACACAGGGGCAACTGGAAACACCATATATTTT
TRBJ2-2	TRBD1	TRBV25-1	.	CASKVSGGTGELFF	TGTGCCAGCAAAGTTTCAGGGGGTACCGGGGAGCTGTTTTTT